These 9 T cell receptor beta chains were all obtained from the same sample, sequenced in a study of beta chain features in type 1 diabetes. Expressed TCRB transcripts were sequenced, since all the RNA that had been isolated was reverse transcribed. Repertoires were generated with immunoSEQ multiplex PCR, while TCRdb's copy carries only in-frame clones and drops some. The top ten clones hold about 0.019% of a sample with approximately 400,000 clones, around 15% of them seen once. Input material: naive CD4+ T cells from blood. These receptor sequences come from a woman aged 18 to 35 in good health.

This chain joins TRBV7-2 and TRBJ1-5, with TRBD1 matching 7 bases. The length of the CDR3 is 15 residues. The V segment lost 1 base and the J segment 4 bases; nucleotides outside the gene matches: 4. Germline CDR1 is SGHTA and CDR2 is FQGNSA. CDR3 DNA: TGTGCCAGCAGCTTAGTATACAGGGGAAATCAGCCCCAGCATTTT. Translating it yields CASSLVYRGNQPQHF.

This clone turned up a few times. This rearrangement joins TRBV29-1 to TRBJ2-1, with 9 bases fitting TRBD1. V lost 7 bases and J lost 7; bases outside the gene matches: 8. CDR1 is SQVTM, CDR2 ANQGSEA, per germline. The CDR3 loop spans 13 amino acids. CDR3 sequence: CSANRGRWNEQFF. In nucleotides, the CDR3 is TGCAGCGCAAACAGGGGGCGGTGGAATGAGCAGTTCTTC.

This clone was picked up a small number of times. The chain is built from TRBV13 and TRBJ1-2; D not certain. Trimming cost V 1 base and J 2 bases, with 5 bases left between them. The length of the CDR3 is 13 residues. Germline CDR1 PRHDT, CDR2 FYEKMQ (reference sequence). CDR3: CASSLAQNYGYTF. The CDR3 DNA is TGTGCCAGCAGCTTAGCACAGAACTATGGCTACACCTTC.

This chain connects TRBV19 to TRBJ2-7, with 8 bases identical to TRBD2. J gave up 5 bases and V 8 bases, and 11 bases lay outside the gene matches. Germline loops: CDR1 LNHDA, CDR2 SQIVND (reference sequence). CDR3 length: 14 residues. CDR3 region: CASQARTSFNEQYF. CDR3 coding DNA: TGTGCCAGTCAAGCCCGGACTAGCTTCAACGAGCAGTACTTC. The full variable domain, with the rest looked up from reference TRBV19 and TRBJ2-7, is DGGITQSPKYLFRKEGQNVTLSCEQNLNHDAMYWYRQDPGQGLRLIYYSQIVNDFQKGDIAEGYSVSREKKESFPLTVTSAQKNPTAFYLCASQARTSFNEQYFGPGTRLTVT.

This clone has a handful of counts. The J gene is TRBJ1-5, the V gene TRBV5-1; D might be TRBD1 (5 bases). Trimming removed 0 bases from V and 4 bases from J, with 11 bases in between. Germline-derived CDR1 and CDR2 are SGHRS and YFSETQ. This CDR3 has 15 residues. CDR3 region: CASSLGAGRNQPQHF. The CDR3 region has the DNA TGCGCCAGCAGCTTGGGGGCAGGGCGAAATCAGCCCCAGCATTTT.

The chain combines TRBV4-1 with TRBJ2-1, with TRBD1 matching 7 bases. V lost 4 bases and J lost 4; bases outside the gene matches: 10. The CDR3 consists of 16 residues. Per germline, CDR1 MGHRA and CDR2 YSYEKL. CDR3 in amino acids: CASSPQESGGYNEQFF. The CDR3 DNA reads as TGCGCCAGCAGCCCCCAAGAATCAGGGGGTTACAATGAGCAGTTCTTC.

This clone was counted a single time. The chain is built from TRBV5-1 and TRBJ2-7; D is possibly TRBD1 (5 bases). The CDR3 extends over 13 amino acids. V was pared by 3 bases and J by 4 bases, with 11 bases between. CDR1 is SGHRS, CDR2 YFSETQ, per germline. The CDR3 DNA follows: TGCGCCAGCAGCTCCGACAGAGGATACGAGCAGTACTTC. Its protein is CASSSDRGYEQYF.

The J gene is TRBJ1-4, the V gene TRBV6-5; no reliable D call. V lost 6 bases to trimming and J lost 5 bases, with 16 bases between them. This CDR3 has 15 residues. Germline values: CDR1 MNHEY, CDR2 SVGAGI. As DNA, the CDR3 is TGTGCCAGCAGCGAAACCCGGAGGGAAAATGAAAAACTGTTTTTT. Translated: CASSETRRENEKLFF.

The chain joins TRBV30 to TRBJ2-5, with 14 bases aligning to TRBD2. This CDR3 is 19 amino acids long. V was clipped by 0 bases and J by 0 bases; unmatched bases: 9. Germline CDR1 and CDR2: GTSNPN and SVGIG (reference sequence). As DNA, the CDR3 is TGTGCCTGGAGTGTACCCAAAGGGACTAGCGGGAGAAACCAAGAGACCCAGTACTTC. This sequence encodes CAWSVPKGTSGRNQETQYF.